Presented here are 2 T cell receptor beta chains from one specimen sequenced in a study of blood T cell repertoires in COVID-19. Produced via immunoSEQ multiplex PCR; TCRdb's table is partial and in-frame only. The sample contains approximately 200,000 clones, around 83% of which appear only once. Input material: peripheral blood. The receptor set was obtained from a woman in her thirties with active or convalescent COVID-19.

This clone was observed once. The V gene is TRBV28, the J gene TRBJ2-5, with unresolved D. The CDR3 is 11 residues long. CDR1 is MDHEN and CDR2 is SYDVKM in the germline V gene. Deletions cut 3 bases from V and 6 bases from J, with 5 bases between. The CDR3 loop is CASSFSKTQYF. CDR3 nucleotide sequence: TGTGCCAGCAGTTTTTCCAAGACCCAGTACTTC.

The chain is built from TRBV28 and TRBJ2-3; 11 nucleotides agree with TRBD2. Per the germline V gene, CDR1 is MDHEN and CDR2 is SYDVKM. The CDR3 spans 17 residues. The trim removed 2 bases at V and 5 bases at J, leaving 9 bases unmatched. The CDR3 loop is CASSLAGASGRQDTQYF. DNA of the CDR3: TGTGCCAGCAGTTTAGCCGGGGCTAGCGGGAGGCAAGATACGCAGTATTTT.